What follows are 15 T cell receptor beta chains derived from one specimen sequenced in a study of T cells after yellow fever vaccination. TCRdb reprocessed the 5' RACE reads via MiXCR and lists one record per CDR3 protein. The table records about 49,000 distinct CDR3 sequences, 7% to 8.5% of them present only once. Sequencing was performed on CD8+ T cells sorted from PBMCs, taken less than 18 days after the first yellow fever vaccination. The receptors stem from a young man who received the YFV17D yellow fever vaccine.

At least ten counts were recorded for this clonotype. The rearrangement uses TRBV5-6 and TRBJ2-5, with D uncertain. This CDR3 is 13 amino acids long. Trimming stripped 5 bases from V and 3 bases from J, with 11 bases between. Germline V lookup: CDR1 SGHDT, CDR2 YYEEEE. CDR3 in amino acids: CASSPWPEETQYF. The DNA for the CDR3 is TGTGCCAGCAGTCCTTGGCCCGAAGAGACCCAGTACTTC. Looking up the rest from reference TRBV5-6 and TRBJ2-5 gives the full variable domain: DAGVTQSPTHLIKTRGQQVTLRCSPKSGHDTVSWYQQALGQGPQFIFQYYEEEERQRGNFPDRFSGHQFPNYSSELNVNALLLGDSALYLCASSPWPEETQYFGPGTRLLVL.

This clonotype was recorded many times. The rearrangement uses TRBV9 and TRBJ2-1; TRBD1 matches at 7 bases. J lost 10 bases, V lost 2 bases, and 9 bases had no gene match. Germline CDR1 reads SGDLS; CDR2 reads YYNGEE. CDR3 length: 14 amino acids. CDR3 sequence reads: CASSVGIQGEEQFF. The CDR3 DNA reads TGTGCCAGCAGCGTGGGAATCCAGGGGGAAGAGCAGTTCTTC.

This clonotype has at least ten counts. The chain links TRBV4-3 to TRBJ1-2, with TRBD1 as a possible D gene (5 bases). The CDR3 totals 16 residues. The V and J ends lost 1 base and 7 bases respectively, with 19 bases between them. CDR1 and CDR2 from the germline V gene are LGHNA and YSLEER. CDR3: CASSQGDSRGVRGYTF. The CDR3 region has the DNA TGCGCCAGCAGCCAAGGCGACAGTCGGGGGGTGCGTGGCTACACCTTC.

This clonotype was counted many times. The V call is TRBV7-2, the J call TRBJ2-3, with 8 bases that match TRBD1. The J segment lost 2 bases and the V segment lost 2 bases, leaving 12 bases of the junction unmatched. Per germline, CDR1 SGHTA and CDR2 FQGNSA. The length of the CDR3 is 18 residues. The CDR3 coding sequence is TGTGCCAGCAGCTTATGGTTCGCCGGGACAGGAGACACAGATACGCAGTATTTT. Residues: CASSLWFAGTGDTDTQYF.

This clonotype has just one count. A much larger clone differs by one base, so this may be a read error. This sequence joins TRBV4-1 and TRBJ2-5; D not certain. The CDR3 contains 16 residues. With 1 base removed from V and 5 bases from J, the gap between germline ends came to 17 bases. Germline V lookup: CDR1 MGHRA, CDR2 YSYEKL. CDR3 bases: TGCGCCAGCAGCCAAGTCTTCGGCAGCCCGCACGAGACCCAGTACTTC. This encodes CASSQVFGSPHETQYF.

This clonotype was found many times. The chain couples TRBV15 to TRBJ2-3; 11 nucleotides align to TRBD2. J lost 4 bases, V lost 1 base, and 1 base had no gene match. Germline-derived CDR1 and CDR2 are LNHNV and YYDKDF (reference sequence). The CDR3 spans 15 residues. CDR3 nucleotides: TGTGCCACCAGCAGAGCTAGCGGGGGGCCAGATACGCAGTATTTT. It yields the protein CATSRASGGPDTQYF. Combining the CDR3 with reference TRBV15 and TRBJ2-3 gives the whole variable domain DAMVIQNPRYQVTQFGKPVTLSCSQTLNHNVMYWYQQKSSQAPKLLFHYYDKDFNNEADTPDNFQSRRPNTSFCFLDIRSPGLGDTAMYLCATSRASGGPDTQYFGPGTRLTVL.

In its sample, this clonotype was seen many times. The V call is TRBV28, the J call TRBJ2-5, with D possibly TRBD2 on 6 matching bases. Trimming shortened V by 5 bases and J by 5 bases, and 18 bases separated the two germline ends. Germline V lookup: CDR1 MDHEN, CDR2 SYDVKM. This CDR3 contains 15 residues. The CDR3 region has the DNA TGTGCCAGCAGTCTGATACAGGAGGGCTGGGAGACCCAGTACTTC. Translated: CASSLIQEGWETQYF.

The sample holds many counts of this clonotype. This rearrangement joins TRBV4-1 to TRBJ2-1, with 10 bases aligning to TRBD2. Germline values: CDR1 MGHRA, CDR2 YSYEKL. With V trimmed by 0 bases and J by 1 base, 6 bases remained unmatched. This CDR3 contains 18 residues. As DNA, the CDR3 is TGCGCCAGCAGCCAAGACCTGAGACTAGCGGGTTCCTACAATGAGCAGTTCTTC. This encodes CASSQDLRLAGSYNEQFF.

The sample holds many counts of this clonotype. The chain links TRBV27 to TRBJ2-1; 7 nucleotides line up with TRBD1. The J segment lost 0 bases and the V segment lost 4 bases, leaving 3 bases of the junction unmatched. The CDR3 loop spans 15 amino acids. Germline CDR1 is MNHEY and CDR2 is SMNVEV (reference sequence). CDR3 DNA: TGTGCCAGCAGTTCCGGGACAGTCTCCTACAATGAGCAGTTCTTC. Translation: CASSSGTVSYNEQFF.

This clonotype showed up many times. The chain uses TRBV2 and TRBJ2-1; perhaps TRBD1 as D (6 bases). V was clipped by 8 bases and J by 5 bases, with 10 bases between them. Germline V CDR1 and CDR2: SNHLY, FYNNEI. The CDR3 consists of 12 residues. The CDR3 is CASRDNHNEQFF. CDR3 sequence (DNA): TGTGCCAGCCGGGACAACCACAATGAGCAGTTCTTC.

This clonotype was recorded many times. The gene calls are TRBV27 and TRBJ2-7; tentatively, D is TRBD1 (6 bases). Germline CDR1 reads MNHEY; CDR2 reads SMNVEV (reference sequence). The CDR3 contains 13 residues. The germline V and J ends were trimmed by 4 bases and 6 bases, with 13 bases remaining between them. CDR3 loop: CASSSAGASEQYV. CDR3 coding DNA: TGTGCCAGCAGTTCGGCAGGGGCGAGCGAGCAGTACGTC.

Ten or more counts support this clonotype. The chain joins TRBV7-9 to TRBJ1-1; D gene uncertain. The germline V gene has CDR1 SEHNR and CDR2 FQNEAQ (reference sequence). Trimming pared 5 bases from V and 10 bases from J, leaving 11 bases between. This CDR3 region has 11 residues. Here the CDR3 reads CASSNGRGAFF. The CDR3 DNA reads TGTGCCAGCAGCAATGGACGCGGAGCTTTCTTT. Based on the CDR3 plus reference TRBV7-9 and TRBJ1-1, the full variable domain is DTGVSQNPRHKITKRGQNVTFRCDPISEHNRLYWYRQTLGQGPEFLTYFQNEAQLEKSRLLSDRFSAERPKGSFSTLEIQRTEQGDSAMYLCASSNGRGAFFGQGTRLTVV.

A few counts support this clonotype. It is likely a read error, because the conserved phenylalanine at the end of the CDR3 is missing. Here the CDR3 DNA reads TGTGCCAGCAGCCCTGCCAGGGCCCCCTACGAGCAGTACTTA. Protein: CASSPARAPYEQYL. This chain uses TRBV7-2 with TRBJ2-7; weak D call: TRBD1 (5 bases). Trimming shortened V by 5 bases and J by 2 bases, and 13 bases separated the two germline ends. The CDR3 is made up of 14 amino acids. CDR1 and CDR2 from the germline V gene are SGHTA and FQGNSA.

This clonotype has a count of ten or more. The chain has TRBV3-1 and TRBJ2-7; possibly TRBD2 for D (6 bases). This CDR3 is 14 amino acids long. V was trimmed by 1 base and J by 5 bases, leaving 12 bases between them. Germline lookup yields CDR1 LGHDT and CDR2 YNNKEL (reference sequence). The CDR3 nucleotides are TGTGCCAGCAGCCAAGCGGGGGACCTGGACGAGCAGTACGTC. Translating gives CASSQAGDLDEQYV.

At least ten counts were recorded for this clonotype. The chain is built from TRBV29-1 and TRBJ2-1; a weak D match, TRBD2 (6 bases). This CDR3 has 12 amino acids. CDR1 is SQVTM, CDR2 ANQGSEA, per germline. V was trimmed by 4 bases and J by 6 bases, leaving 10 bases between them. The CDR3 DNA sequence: TGCAGCGTTGCCGGGGGTCTCAATGAGCAGTTCTTC. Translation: CSVAGGLNEQFF.